The source of this TCR beta chain is a study of CD4+ T cells in melanoma. Study-wide findings and caveats: A reported correlation linked neoantigen-specific CD4+ T cells to CD8+, macrophage and B cell function.

The V end was cut by 5 bases, the J end by 5 bases, with 22 bases between. The CDR3 totals 16 residues. Per the germline V gene, CDR1 is LNHDA and CDR2 is SQIVND (reference sequence). Profiling relied on immunoSEQ multiplex PCR, and the TCRdb table lists in-frame clones only, not all of them. The sample holds fewer than 150,000 clones, about nine tenths seen once. Worth noting for this clone: Its target is not known.

The chain carries TRBV19 and TRBJ2-7; possibly TRBD1 for D (5 bases). This TCR came from a human donor with melanoma. In DNA form, the CDR3 reads TGTGCCAGTAGTCCCAGCCCGGCGGCAAGGGGTCACGAGCAGTACTTC. This sequence encodes CASSPSPAARGHEQYF.